These 14 T cell receptor beta chains were sequenced from one sample in a study of CD8 T cells in Susac syndrome. The RNA input was about 0.5 to 1 ug, and it was reverse transcribed with random hexamers. One entry per CDR3 protein results from TCRdb running MiXCR on the immunoSEQ multiplex PCR reads. The sample includes about 300,000 distinct CDR3 sequences, just over 90% of them seen just once. Material: CD4+ T cells from PBMCs. Receptors originate from a human donor with multiple sclerosis.

The J gene is TRBJ2-1, the V gene TRBV19, with 7 bases that match TRBD2. CDR1 and CDR2 (germline): LNHDA, SQIVND (reference sequence). The CDR3 consists of 14 residues. J gave up 8 bases and V 4 bases, and 8 bases lay outside the gene matches. CDR3 sequence reads: CASSTWTSVHEQFF. The CDR3 DNA sequence: TGTGCCAGTAGTACCTGGACTAGTGTGCATGAGCAGTTCTTC.

The gene calls are TRBV4-1 and TRBJ1-5, with D possibly being TRBD1 (5 bases). The CDR3 spans 14 residues. V shed 1 base and J shed 5 bases, with 9 bases lying between them. The germline V gene encodes CDR1 MGHRA and CDR2 YSYEKL. The CDR3 reads CASSQVGRDQPQHF. The CDR3 nucleotides read TGCGCCAGCAGCCAAGTAGGCAGGGATCAGCCCCAGCATTTT.

This clonotype has a single count. This chain links TRBV3-1 with TRBJ2-7; 8 bases line up with TRBD1. This CDR3 comprises 15 residues. CDR1 LGHDT and CDR2 YNNKEL come from the germline V gene (reference sequence). The J segment lost 1 base and the V segment lost 3 bases, leaving 5 bases of the junction unmatched. Written as DNA, the CDR3 is TGTGCCAGCAGCCATCCCGGGACAGGATCCTACGAGCAGTACTTC. It specifies CASSHPGTGSYEQYF.

The J gene is TRBJ2-7, the V gene TRBV2, with 7 bases fitting TRBD1. The V gene's germline CDR1 is SNHLY and CDR2 FYNNEI. With V trimmed by 3 bases and J by 6 bases, 11 bases remained unmatched. This CDR3 region has 15 residues. CDR3 coding DNA: TGTGCCAGCAGTGACCTCGGGACAGCAAGGGGCGAGCAGTACTTC. Its translation is CASSDLGTARGEQYF.

This chain uses TRBV12-3 or TRBV12-4 with TRBJ2-5; the D gene is possibly TRBD2 (5 bases). The CDR3 has 15 residues. Trimming pared 6 bases from V and 4 bases from J, leaving 18 bases between. CDR3 sequence reads: CASSQVLGLRETQYF. The CDR3 DNA reads TGTGCCAGCAGCCAAGTACTAGGCCTGCGAGAGACCCAGTACTTC.

The rearrangement uses TRBV2 and TRBJ1-6; D unclear. The germline V and J ends were trimmed by 4 bases and 9 bases, with 13 bases remaining between them. The CDR3 contains 14 residues. Germline V gives CDR1 SNHLY, CDR2 FYNNEI. The CDR3 spells CASSVGRKGSPLHF. In DNA form, the CDR3 reads TGTGCCAGCAGTGTGGGGAGAAAGGGTTCACCCCTCCACTTT.

The chain recombines TRBV7-9 with TRBJ1-1; D not resolved. The CDR3 consists of 18 residues. The V gene's germline CDR1 is SEHNR and CDR2 FQNEAQ (reference sequence). V gave up 3 bases and J gave up 0 bases, with 20 bases separating them. CDR3 amino acids: CASSFSSLRAGMNTEAFF. The DNA of the CDR3 is TGTGCCAGCAGCTTCTCCTCTCTGAGGGCGGGAATGAACACTGAAGCTTTCTTT.

The CDR3 protein is CASSEVGAAEKLFF. The CDR3 DNA reads TGTGCCAGCAGTGAAGTGGGGGCCGCTGAAAAACTGTTTTTT. This sequence joins TRBV6-1 and TRBJ1-4, with D maybe TRBD1 (6 bases). The germline V and J ends were trimmed by 1 base and 7 bases, with 10 bases remaining between them. This CDR3 spans 14 amino acids. Germline assignment: CDR1 MNHNS and CDR2 SASEGT.

J is TRBJ1-6 and V is TRBV5-1; the match to TRBD1 covers 7 bases. Germline-derived CDR1 and CDR2 are SGHRS and YFSETQ. The V gene end was trimmed by 3 bases and the J gene end by 5 bases; junction bases not matched to a gene: 5. This CDR3 has 15 residues. The CDR3 DNA follows: TGCGCCAGCAGCTGGGGACAGACAGATAATTCACCCCTCCACTTT. Translation: CASSWGQTDNSPLHF.

The chain links TRBV4-3 to TRBJ2-7; 8 bases fit TRBD2. J lost 2 bases, V lost 10 bases, and 25 bases had no gene match. Germline values: CDR1 LGHNA, CDR2 YSLEER. The CDR3 is 19 residues long. As DNA, the CDR3 is TGCGCCACCCAGCCAAAGGCCCCCCGGGCTAGCGGGCGAACCTACGAGCAGTACTTC. Translation gives CATQPKAPRASGRTYEQYF.

The V call is TRBV5-1, the J call TRBJ1-2; 8 bases fit TRBD1. After removal of 4 bases from V and 4 bases from J, the junction contained 6 bases not matched to a gene. The length of the CDR3 is 14 residues. The germline CDR1 and CDR2 sequences are SGHRS and YFSETQ. CDR3 DNA sequence: TGCGCCAGCAGCGCCCCGGGACAGGTCTATGGCTACACCTTC. Translation gives CASSAPGQVYGYTF.

The V call is TRBV7-9, the J call TRBJ2-7; D gene uncertain. CDR3 length equals 13 residues. Germline-derived CDR1 and CDR2 are SEHNR and FQNEAQ (reference sequence). V was pared by 1 base and J by 5 bases, with 9 bases between. For the CDR3, the DNA is TGTGCCAGCAGCTTAGTTCGCAGCGACGAGCAGTACTTC. Translating it yields CASSLVRSDEQYF.

CDR3 residues: CASSGWTVNYNEQFF. The CDR3 region has the DNA TGTGCCAGTAGTGGGTGGACAGTTAATTACAATGAGCAGTTCTTC. The chain has TRBV19 and TRBJ2-1; weak D call: TRBD1 (6 bases). This CDR3 has 15 residues. V lost 5 bases and J lost 4, with 15 bases in between. The V gene's germline CDR1 is LNHDA and CDR2 SQIVND (reference sequence).

The chain carries TRBV7-2 and TRBJ2-3; TRBD2 matches 12 bases. J was trimmed by 4 bases and V by 4 bases; bases with no gene match: 6. The CDR3 is 16 amino acids. From germline, CDR1 is SGHTA and CDR2 FQGNSA. CDR3 DNA sequence: TGTGCCAGCAGCTCCCGACTAGCGGGAGCGGCAGATACGCAGTATTTT. Encoded protein: CASSSRLAGAADTQYF.